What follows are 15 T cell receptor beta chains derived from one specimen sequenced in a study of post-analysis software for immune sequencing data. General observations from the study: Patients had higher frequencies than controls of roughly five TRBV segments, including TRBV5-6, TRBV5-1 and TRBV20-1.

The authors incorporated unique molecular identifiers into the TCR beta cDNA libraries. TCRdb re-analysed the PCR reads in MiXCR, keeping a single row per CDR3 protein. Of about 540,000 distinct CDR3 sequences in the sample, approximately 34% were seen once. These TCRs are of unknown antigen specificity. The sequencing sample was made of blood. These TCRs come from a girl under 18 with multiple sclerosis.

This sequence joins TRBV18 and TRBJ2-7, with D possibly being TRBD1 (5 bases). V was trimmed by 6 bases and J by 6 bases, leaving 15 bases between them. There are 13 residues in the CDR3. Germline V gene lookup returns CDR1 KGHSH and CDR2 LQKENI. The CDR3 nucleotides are TGTGCCAGCTCGCTCGATCTAGGGGCCGAGCAGTACTTC. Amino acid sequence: CASSLDLGAEQYF. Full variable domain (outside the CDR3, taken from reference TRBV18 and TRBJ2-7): NAGVMQNPRHLVRRRGQEARLRCSPMKGHSHVYWYRQLPEEGLKFMVYLQKENIIDESGMPKERFSAEFPKEGPSILRIQQVVRGDSAAYFCASSLDLGAEQYFGPGTRLTVT.

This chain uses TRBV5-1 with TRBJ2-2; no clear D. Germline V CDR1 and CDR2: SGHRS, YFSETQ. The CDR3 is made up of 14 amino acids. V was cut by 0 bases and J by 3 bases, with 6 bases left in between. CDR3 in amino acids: CASSLGLDTGELFF. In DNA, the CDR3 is TGCGCCAGCAGCTTGGGTTTGGACACCGGGGAGCTGTTTTTT.

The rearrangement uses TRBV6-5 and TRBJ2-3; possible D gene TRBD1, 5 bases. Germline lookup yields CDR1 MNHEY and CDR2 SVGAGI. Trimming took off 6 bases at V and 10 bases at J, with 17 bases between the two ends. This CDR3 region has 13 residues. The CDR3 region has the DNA TGTGCCAGCAGAGGGTCCAGGGATGGTGCGCAGTATTTT. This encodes CASRGSRDGAQYF.

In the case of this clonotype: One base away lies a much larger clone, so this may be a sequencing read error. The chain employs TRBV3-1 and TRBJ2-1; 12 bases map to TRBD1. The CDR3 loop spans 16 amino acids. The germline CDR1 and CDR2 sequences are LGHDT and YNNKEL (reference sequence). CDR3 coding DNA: TGTGCCAGCAGCCAACAAGGGACAGGGGGCTACAATGATCAGTTCTTC. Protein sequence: CASSQQGTGGYNDQFF.

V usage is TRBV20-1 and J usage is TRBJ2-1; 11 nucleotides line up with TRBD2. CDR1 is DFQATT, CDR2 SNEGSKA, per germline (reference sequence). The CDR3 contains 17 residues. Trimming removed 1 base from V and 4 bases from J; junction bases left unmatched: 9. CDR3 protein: CSARAYPSGGKYNEQFF. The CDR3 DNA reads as TGCAGTGCTAGAGCGTATCCTAGCGGGGGGAAATACAATGAGCAGTTCTTC.

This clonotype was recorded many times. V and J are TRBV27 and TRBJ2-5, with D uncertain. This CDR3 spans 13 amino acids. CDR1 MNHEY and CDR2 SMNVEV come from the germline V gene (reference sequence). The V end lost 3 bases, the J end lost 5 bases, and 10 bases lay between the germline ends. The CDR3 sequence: CASSFGVGETQYF. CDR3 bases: TGTGCCAGCAGTTTCGGCGTAGGGGAGACCCAGTACTTC.

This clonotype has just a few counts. The CDR3 here is CASSLGAEDWQFF. The CDR3 region has the DNA TGTGCCAGCAGCTTAGGTGCCGAGGATTGGCAGTTCTTC. The rearrangement uses TRBV7-9 and TRBJ2-1; D ambiguous. The ends were cut back, 1 base at V and 12 bases at J, with 13 bases in the middle. Germline loops: CDR1 SEHNR, CDR2 FQNEAQ (reference sequence). The CDR3 is 13 amino acids.

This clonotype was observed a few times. CDR3 DNA: TGTGCCAGCAAACTAAACAGAAACTCTGGGGCCAACGTCCTGACTTTC. Protein sequence: CASKLNRNSGANVLTF. The rearrangement uses TRBV2 and TRBJ2-6; D unresolved. This CDR3 has 16 amino acids. The germline gives CDR1 SNHLY, CDR2 FYNNEI. The ends were cut back, 7 bases at V and 0 bases at J, with 13 bases in the middle. The whole variable domain, remainder taken from reference TRBV2 and TRBJ2-6, is EPEVTQTPSHQVTQMGQEVILRCVPISNHLYFYWYRQILGQKVEFLVSFYNNEISEKSEIFDDQFSVERPDGSNFTLKIRSTKLEDSAMYFCASKLNRNSGANVLTFGAGSRLTVL.

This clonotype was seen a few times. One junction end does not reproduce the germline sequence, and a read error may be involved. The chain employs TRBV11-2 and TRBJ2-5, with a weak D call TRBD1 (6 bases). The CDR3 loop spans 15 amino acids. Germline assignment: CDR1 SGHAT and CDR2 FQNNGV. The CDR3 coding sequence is TGTGCCGGCAGCTTAGATAGGGGGTACCAAGAGACCCAGTACTTC. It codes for CAGSLDRGYQETQYF.

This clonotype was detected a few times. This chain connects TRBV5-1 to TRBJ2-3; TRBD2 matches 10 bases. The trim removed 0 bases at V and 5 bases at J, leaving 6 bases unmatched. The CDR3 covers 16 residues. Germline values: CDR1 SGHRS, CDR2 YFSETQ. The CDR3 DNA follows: TGCGCCAGCAGCTTGGAAGCGGGGGGGCGAAGAGATACGCAGTATTTT. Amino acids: CASSLEAGGRRDTQYF.

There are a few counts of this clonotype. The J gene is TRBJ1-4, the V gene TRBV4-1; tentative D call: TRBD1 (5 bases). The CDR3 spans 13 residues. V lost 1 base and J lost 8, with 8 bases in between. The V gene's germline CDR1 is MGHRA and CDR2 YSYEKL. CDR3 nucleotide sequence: TGCGCCAGCAGCCAAGTCAGGGAGGAAAAACTGTTTTTT. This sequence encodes CASSQVREEKLFF.

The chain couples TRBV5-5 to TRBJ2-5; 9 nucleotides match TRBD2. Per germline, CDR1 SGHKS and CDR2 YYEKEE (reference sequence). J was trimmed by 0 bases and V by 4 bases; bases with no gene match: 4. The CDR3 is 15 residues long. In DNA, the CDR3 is TGTGCCAGCAGCATTAGCGGGGGAGACCAAGAGACCCAGTACTTC. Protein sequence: CASSISGGDQETQYF.

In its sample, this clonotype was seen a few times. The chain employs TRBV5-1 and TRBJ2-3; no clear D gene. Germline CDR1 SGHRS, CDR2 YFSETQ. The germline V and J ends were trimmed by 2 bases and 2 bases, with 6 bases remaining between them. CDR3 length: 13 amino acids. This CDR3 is CASSFAFTDTQYF. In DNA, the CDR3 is TGCGCCAGCAGCTTTGCTTTCACAGATACGCAGTATTTT.

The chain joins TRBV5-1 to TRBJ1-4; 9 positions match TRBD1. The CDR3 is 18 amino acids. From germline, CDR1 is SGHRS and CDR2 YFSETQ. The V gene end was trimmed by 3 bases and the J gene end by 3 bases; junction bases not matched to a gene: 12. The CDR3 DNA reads TGCGCCAGCAGCTCCGGCGCGGGACAGGGCCTCCCTAATGAAAAACTGTTTTTT. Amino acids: CASSSGAGQGLPNEKLFF. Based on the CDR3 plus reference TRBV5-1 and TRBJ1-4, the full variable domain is KAGVTQTPRYLIKTRGQQVTLSCSPISGHRSVSWYQQTPGQGLQFLFEYFSETQRNKGNFPGRFSGRQFSNSRSEMNVSTLELGDSALYLCASSSGAGQGLPNEKLFFGSGTQLSVL.

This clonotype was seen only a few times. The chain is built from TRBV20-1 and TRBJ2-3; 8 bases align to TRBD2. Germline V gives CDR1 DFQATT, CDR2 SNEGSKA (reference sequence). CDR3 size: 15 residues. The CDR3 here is CIVLGEAGEADTQYF. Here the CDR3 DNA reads TGCATTGTTTTGGGGGAAGCGGGGGAGGCAGATACGCAGTATTTT.